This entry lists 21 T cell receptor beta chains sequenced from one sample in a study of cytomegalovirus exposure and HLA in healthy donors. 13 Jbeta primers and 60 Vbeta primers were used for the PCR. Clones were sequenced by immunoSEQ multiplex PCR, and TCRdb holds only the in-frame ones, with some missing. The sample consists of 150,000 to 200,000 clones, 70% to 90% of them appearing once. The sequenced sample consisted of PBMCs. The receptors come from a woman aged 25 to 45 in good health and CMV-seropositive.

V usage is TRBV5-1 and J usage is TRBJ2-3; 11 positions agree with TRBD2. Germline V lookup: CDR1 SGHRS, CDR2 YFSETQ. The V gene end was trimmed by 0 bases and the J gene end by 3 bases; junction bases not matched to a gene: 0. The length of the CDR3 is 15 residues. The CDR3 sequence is CASSLGTSGTDTQYF. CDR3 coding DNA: TGCGCCAGCAGCTTGGGGACTAGCGGGACAGATACGCAGTATTTT.

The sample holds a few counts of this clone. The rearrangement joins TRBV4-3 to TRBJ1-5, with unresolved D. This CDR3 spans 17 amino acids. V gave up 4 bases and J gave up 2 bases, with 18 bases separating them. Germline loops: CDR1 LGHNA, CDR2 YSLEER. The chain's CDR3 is CASSPDLIRGGNQPQHF. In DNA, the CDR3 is TGCGCCAGCAGCCCCGATCTTATAAGAGGTGGCAATCAGCCCCAGCATTTT.

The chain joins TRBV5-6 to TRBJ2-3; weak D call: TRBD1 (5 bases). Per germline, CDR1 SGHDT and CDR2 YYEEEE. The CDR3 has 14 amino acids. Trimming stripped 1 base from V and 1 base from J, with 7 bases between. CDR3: CASSLLGGTDTQYF. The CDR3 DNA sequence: TGTGCCAGCAGCTTGTTAGGGGGCACAGATACGCAGTATTTT.

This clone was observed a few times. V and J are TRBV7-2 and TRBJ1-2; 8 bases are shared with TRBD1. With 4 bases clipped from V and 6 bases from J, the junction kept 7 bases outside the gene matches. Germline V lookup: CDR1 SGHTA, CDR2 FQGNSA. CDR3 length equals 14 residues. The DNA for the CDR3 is TGTGCCAGCAGCTACTTGACAGGGGATGATGGCTACACCTTC. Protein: CASSYLTGDDGYTF.

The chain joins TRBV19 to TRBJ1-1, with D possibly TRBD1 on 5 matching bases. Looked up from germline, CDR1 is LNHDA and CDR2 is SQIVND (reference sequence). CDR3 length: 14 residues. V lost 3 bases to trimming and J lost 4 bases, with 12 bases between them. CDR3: CASSILGGGTEAFF. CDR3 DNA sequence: TGTGCCAGTAGTATTCTCGGGGGTGGCACTGAAGCTTTCTTT.

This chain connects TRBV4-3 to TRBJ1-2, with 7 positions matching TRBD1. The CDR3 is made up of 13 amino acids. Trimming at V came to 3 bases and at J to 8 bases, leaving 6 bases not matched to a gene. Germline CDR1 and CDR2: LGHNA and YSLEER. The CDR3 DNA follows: TGCGCCAGCAGCCACCCGGGACAGCGGGGCTACACCTTC. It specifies CASSHPGQRGYTF.

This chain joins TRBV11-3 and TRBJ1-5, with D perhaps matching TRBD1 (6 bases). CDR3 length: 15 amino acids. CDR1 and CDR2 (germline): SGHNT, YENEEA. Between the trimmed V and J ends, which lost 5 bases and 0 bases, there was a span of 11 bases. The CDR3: CASSPYRDSNQPQHF. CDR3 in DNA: TGTGCCAGCAGCCCTTACAGGGATAGCAATCAGCCCCAGCATTTT.

The chain's CDR3 is CASSSHPAPVYNEQFF. In nucleotides, the CDR3 is TGTGCCAGCAGTTCCCACCCAGCGCCTGTCTACAATGAGCAGTTCTTC. The chain couples TRBV28 to TRBJ2-1; D gene uncertain. Trimming removed 4 bases at V and 3 bases at J, with 16 bases between. Germline-derived CDR1 and CDR2 are MDHEN and SYDVKM. CDR3 length: 16 residues.

CDR3 residues: CATWGGSGEQFF. In nucleotides, the CDR3 is TGTGCCACTTGGGGGGGCTCAGGTGAGCAGTTCTTC. The J gene is TRBJ2-1, the V gene TRBV6-6; D may be TRBD2 (7 bases). Germline V gene data show CDR1 as MNHNY and CDR2 as SVGAGI (reference sequence). The V gene lost 10 bases and the J gene lost 9 bases, with 16 bases spanning the gap. This CDR3 has 12 residues.

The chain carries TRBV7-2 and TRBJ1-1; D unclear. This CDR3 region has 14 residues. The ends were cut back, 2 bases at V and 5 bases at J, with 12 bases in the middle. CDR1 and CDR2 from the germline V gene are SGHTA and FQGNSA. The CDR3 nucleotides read TGTGCCAGCAGCTTACGCCCGGGAGGGACTGAAGCTTTCTTT. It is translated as CASSLRPGGTEAFF.

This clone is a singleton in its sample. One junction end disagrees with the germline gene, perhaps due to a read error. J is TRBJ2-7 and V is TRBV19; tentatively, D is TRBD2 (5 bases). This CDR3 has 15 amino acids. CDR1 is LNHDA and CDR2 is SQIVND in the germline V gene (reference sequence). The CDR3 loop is CAGSISPSGAYEQYF. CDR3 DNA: TGTGCCGGTAGTATCTCACCCTCCGGGGCCTACGAGCAGTACTTC. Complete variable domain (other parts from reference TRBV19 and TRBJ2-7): DGGITQSPKYLFRKEGQNVTLSCEQNLNHDAMYWYRQDPGQGLRLIYYSQIVNDFQKGDIAEGYSVSREKKESFPLTVTSAQKNPTAFYLCAGSISPSGAYEQYFGPGTRLTVT.

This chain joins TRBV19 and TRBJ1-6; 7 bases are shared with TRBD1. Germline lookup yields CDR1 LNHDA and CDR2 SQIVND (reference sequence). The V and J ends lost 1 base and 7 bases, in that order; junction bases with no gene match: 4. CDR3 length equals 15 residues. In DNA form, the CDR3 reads TGTGCCAGTAGTATAGTACAGGGGTGGAATTCACCCCTCCACTTT. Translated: CASSIVQGWNSPLHF.

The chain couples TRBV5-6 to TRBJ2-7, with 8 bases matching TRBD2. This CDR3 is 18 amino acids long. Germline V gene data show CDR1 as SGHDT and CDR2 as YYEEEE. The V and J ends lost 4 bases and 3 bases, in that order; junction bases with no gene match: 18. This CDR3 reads CASSGGGGPYSSLYEQYF. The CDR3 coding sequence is TGTGCCAGCAGCGGAGGCGGGGGGCCATACTCTTCTCTCTACGAGCAGTACTTC. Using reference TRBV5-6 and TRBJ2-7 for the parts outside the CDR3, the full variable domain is DAGVTQSPTHLIKTRGQQVTLRCSPKSGHDTVSWYQQALGQGPQFIFQYYEEEERQRGNFPDRFSGHQFPNYSSELNVNALLLGDSALYLCASSGGGGPYSSLYEQYFGPGTRLTVT.

The CDR3 DNA is TGTGCCAGCAGTGAGACCGGAGCTCAGCCCCAGCATTTT. Translation: CASSETGAQPQHF. This rearrangement joins TRBV6-5 to TRBJ1-5, with D hard to call. CDR1 and CDR2 from the germline V gene are MNHEY and SVGAGI. The CDR3 sequence is 13 residues long. Between the trimmed V and J ends, which lost 5 bases and 6 bases, there was a span of 11 bases.

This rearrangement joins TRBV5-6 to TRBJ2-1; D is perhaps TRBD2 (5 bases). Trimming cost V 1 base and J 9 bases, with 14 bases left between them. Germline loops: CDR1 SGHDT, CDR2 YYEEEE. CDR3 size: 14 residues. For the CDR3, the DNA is TGTGCCAGCAGCTTGAGGGAGAGTAGTTCTGAGCAGTTCTTC. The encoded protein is CASSLRESSSEQFF.

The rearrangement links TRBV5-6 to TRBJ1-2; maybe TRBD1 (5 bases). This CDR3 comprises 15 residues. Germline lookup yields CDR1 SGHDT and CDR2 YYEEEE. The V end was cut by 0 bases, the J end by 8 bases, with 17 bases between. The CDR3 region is CASSLGPGFIPGYTF. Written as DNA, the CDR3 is TGTGCCAGCAGCTTGGGTCCAGGGTTCATTCCAGGCTACACCTTC.

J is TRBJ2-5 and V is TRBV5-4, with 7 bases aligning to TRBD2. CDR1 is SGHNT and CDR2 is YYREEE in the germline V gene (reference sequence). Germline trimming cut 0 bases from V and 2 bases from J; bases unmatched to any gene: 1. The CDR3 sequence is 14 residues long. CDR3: CASSLARGQETQYF. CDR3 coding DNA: TGTGCCAGCAGCTTGGCGCGGGGGCAAGAGACCCAGTACTTC.

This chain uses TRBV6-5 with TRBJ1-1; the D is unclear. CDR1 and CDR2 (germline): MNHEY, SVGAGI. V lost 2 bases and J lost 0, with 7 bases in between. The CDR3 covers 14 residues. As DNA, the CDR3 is TGTGCCAGCAGTTACCGTCGTCTGAACACTGAAGCTTTCTTT. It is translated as CASSYRRLNTEAFF.

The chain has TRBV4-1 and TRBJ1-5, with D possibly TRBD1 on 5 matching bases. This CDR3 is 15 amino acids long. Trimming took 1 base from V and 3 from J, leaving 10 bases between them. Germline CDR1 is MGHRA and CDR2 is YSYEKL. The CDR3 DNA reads TGCGCCAGCAGCCAAGTCCCAGGGCCCAATCAGCCCCAGCATTTT. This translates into CASSQVPGPNQPQHF.

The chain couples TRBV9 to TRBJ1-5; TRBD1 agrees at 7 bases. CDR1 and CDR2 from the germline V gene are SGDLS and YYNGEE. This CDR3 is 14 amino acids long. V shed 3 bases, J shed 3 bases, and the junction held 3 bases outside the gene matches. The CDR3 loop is CASSGDSFNQPQHF. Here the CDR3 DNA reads TGTGCCAGCAGCGGGGACAGCTTCAATCAGCCCCAGCATTTT. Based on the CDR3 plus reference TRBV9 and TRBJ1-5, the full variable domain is DSGVTQTPKHLITATGQRVTLRCSPRSGDLSVYWYQQSLDQGLQFLIQYYNGEERAKGNILERFSAQQFPDLHSELNLSSLELGDSALYFCASSGDSFNQPQHFGDGTRLSIL.

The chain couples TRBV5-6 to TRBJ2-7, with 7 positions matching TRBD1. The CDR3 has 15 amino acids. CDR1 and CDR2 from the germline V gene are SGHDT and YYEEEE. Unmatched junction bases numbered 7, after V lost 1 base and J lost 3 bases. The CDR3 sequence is CASSLKGAGFYEQYF. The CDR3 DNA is TGTGCCAGCAGCTTGAAGGGGGCAGGTTTCTACGAGCAGTACTTC. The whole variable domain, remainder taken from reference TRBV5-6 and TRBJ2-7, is DAGVTQSPTHLIKTRGQQVTLRCSPKSGHDTVSWYQQALGQGPQFIFQYYEEEERQRGNFPDRFSGHQFPNYSSELNVNALLLGDSALYLCASSLKGAGFYEQYFGPGTRLTVT.